This T cell receptor beta chain was profiled in a study of cytomegalovirus exposure and HLA in healthy donors. Study in general: The study's early data release held about 85 million unique TCRs from HLA-typed donors.

The CDR3 has 13 amino acids. CDR1 and CDR2 from the germline V gene are SGHRS and YFSETQ. Whole-study findings and limits: Among immune exposure information, only CMV serostatus was available.

Regarding this clone: Its cognate antigen is unknown. An end of the junction does not agree with germline; a read error may underlie this.

The PCR employed 60 Vbeta primers together with 13 Jbeta primers. In the source study's methods: An analysis performed later counted roughly 80 million unique TCR beta chains (roughly 11 million of them shared). TCRdb's table, derived via immunoSEQ multiplex PCR, lists solely in-frame clones and lacks some. From that table come the V and J calls and clone size; the DNA was used to work out D and trimming. The data contain 160,000 or so clones, around 79% of them singletons. The sequencing sample was made of PBMCs. The origin of this receptor is a woman aged 35 to 49 in good health and CMV-seronegative. The V and J genes are TRBV5-1 and TRBJ1-4; maybe TRBD1 (6 bases). CDR3: CASSLEGVPKLFF. CDR3 DNA: TGTGCCAGCAGCTTGGAGGGGGTTCCTAAACTGTTTTTT.